The 31 T cell receptor beta chains below were found in one sample sequenced in a study of cytomegalovirus exposure and HLA in healthy donors. Researchers ran the PCR with 60 Vbeta and 13 Jbeta primers. Assay used: immunoSEQ multiplex PCR; TCRdb lists only in-frame clones, some missing. The sample gives about 120,000 clones, roughly three quarters of which show up once; 1.6% is in the top ten. The sequencing sample was made of PBMCs. These receptors were obtained from a woman aged 18-29 years in good health and CMV-seronegative.

The rearrangement uses TRBV6-1 and TRBJ2-1, with 10 bases lining up with TRBD2. Trimming took 8 bases from V and 7 from J; bases not matched to a gene: 8. The V gene's germline CDR1 is MNHNS and CDR2 SASEGT. This CDR3 is 14 amino acids long. This chain's CDR3 is CASFHSGGANEQFF. The CDR3 nucleotides are TGTGCCAGCTTCCACAGCGGGGGGGCGAATGAGCAGTTCTTC.

A few counts support this clone. V gene TRBV5-6 combines with J gene TRBJ2-7; 8 positions agree with TRBD1. The CDR3 spans 15 residues. Trimming took 4 bases from V and 4 from J; bases not matched to a gene: 10. Germline CDR1 reads SGHDT; CDR2 reads YYEEEE. CDR3 in DNA: TGTGCCAGCAGCCCTACCGGGACAGGCGTTTACGAGCAGTACTTC. Protein: CASSPTGTGVYEQYF.

This clone was seen a handful of times. The rearrangement joins TRBV4-2 to TRBJ1-1; 7 bases are shared with TRBD1. With 5 bases clipped from V and 4 bases from J, the junction kept 10 bases outside the gene matches. This CDR3 has 15 amino acids. CDR1 and CDR2 (germline): LGHNA, YNFKEQ. Written as DNA, the CDR3 is TGTGCCAGCAGCACCCGACAGGGAGAAGGCACTGAAGCTTTCTTT. It yields the protein CASSTRQGEGTEAFF.

The gene calls are TRBV28 and TRBJ1-1; TRBD1 agrees at 7 bases. V lost 7 bases, J lost 2 bases, and 16 bases stayed unmatched. Germline assignment: CDR1 MDHEN and CDR2 SYDVKM. This CDR3 spans 17 amino acids. The DNA of the CDR3 is TGTGCCAGCATTGGTACACAGGGGATCAAAGGTAACACTGAAGCTTTCTTT. Translation gives CASIGTQGIKGNTEAFF.

The rearrangement joins TRBV7-2 to TRBJ2-7; a weak D match, TRBD1 (6 bases). V lost 5 bases and J lost 0, with 11 bases in between. Per the germline V gene, CDR1 is SGHTA and CDR2 is FQGNSA. The CDR3 runs 14 residues. The CDR3 is CASSIRGSSYEQYF. CDR3 nucleotides: TGTGCCAGCAGCATCAGGGGAAGCTCCTACGAGCAGTACTTC.

The chain recombines TRBV5-1 with TRBJ1-1; possibly TRBD1 for D (6 bases). Per the germline V gene, CDR1 is SGHRS and CDR2 is YFSETQ. The CDR3 is made up of 17 amino acids. Trimming removed 4 bases at V and 0 bases at J, with 19 bases between. The CDR3 spells CASSHASGASMNTEAFF. CDR3 DNA: TGCGCCAGCAGCCACGCTTCAGGGGCTAGCATGAACACTGAAGCTTTCTTT.

The chain recombines TRBV6-5 with TRBJ1-1; 9 positions match TRBD1. Germline V gene data show CDR1 as MNHEY and CDR2 as SVGAGI. This CDR3 has 13 residues. V dropped 8 bases and J dropped 1; count of bases not matched to a gene: 2. This chain's CDR3 is CASYRGPNTEAFF. CDR3 in DNA: TGTGCCAGCTACAGGGGGCCGAACACTGAAGCTTTCTTT.

There are a few counts of this clone. The rearrangement links TRBV29-1 to TRBJ1-2; possibly TRBD1 for D (5 bases). The V end was cut by 7 bases, the J end by 4 bases, with 16 bases between. This CDR3 is built from 13 residues. Germline CDR1 SQVTM, CDR2 ANQGSEA. CDR3 loop: CSGLTGQAYGYTF. CDR3 nucleotide sequence: TGCAGCGGACTTACAGGACAAGCCTATGGCTACACCTTC.

The genes are TRBV7-9 and TRBJ2-7; TRBD1 matches 8 bases. Trimming cost V 5 bases and J 0 bases; bases outside gene matches: 3. The length of the CDR3 is 14 residues. CDR1 is SEHNR and CDR2 is FQNEAQ in the germline V gene (reference sequence). CDR3 region: CASSNTGGSYEQYF. In nucleotides, the CDR3 is TGTGCCAGCAGCAATACAGGGGGCTCCTACGAGCAGTACTTC.

In its sample, this clone was seen once. This chain connects TRBV6-5 to TRBJ1-4; 8 bases match TRBD1. Germline assignment: CDR1 MNHEY and CDR2 SVGAGI. The CDR3 runs 14 residues. The V gene end was trimmed by 6 bases and the J gene end by 4 bases; junction bases not matched to a gene: 4. The CDR3 DNA follows: TGTGCCAGCAGGCGGACAGGGTTTAATGAAAAACTGTTTTTT. Residues: CASRRTGFNEKLFF.

The V gene is TRBV6-1, the J gene TRBJ1-4; maybe TRBD1 (6 bases). V lost 2 bases and J 6 bases, leaving 10 bases between the germline ends. CDR3 size: 14 residues. The germline V gene encodes CDR1 MNHNS and CDR2 SASEGT. The CDR3 DNA follows: TGTGCCAGCAGTGAAAGGGGACAATATGAAAAACTGTTTTTT. Translating it yields CASSERGQYEKLFF.

This chain links TRBV28 with TRBJ1-6; TRBD1 might be the D (5 bases). The CDR3 has 11 residues. Trimming left V 5 bases short and J 16 bases short, with 12 bases between. Germline V gives CDR1 MDHEN, CDR2 SYDVKM. Here the CDR3 reads CASSHRFQLHF. CDR3 bases: TGTGCCAGCAGTCACAGGTTCCAGCTCCACTTT.

The chain joins TRBV7-9 to TRBJ2-1; 10 nucleotides line up with TRBD1. The J segment lost 5 bases and the V segment lost 6 bases, leaving 7 bases of the junction unmatched. The length of the CDR3 is 15 residues. Germline assignment: CDR1 SEHNR and CDR2 FQNEAQ (reference sequence). In DNA, the CDR3 is TGTGCCAGCAGTTTCGGGACAGGGGAAGACAATGAGCAGTTCTTC. Translating it yields CASSFGTGEDNEQFF.

This clone has more than one count but fewer than ten. The rearrangement links TRBV30 to TRBJ1-1; D is possibly TRBD1 (5 bases). CDR3 length: 13 amino acids. From germline, CDR1 is GTSNPN and CDR2 SVGIG (reference sequence). V was trimmed by 2 bases and J by 4 bases, leaving 11 bases between them. The CDR3 region is CAWSRGRSTEAFF. The DNA for the CDR3 is TGTGCCTGGAGTAGGGGCAGGAGCACTGAAGCTTTCTTT.

A remark on this clone: Here the CDR3 omits its conserved ending phenylalanine or tryptophan, so a read error is the likely source. The CDR3 coding sequence is TGTGCCAGCAGCTACCCAGGACAGTCCTACTACGAGCAGTACCTC. Translation: CASSYPGQSYYEQYL. The genes are TRBV5-4 and TRBJ2-7, with a possible D match to TRBD1 (6 bases). The CDR3 loop spans 15 amino acids. V was clipped by 3 bases and J by 3 bases, with 16 bases between them. From germline, CDR1 is SGHNT and CDR2 YYREEE (reference sequence).

In this sample, this clone turned up a few times. The chain is built from TRBV5-5 and TRBJ1-1, with D perhaps TRBD1 (5 bases). V shed 2 bases and J shed 0 bases, with 11 bases lying between them. Germline-derived CDR1 and CDR2 are SGHKS and YYEKEE (reference sequence). CDR3 size: 15 residues. The chain's CDR3 is CASSLFAGLNTEAFF. The CDR3 DNA reads as TGTGCCAGCAGCTTATTCGCAGGGTTGAACACTGAAGCTTTCTTT.

This chain joins TRBV7-2 and TRBJ1-5, with TRBD1 as a possible D gene (5 bases). Germline loops: CDR1 SGHTA, CDR2 FQGNSA. V lost 1 base, J lost 6 bases, and 13 bases lay in between. The CDR3 loop spans 15 amino acids. As DNA, the CDR3 is TGTGCCAGCAGCTTAGTGGCAGGGTCGGGTCAGCCCCAGCATTTT. Encoded protein: CASSLVAGSGQPQHF.

This sequence joins TRBV28 and TRBJ1-1; TRBD1 is a possible D gene (5 bases). The CDR3 has 14 residues. The germline V gene has CDR1 MDHEN and CDR2 SYDVKM. The V and J ends lost 5 bases and 5 bases respectively, with 15 bases between them. CDR3 sequence (DNA): TGTGCCAGCAGTCCCCGGACAATTTGGACTGAAGCTTTCTTT. This translates into CASSPRTIWTEAFF.

This clone was counted between two and nine times. V usage is TRBV30 and J usage is TRBJ1-1, with 7 bases fitting TRBD1. V was clipped by 4 bases and J by 10 bases; unmatched bases: 3. Germline CDR1 is GTSNPN and CDR2 is SVGIG (reference sequence). CDR3 length: 10 residues. Here the CDR3 reads CAWKAGGAFF. CDR3 nucleotide sequence: TGTGCCTGGAAGGCAGGGGGAGCTTTCTTT.

The rearrangement links TRBV6-1 to TRBJ1-2; 7 nucleotides match TRBD1. CDR3 length equals 16 residues. Germline assignment: CDR1 MNHNS and CDR2 SASEGT. Unmatched junction bases numbered 8, after V lost 4 bases and J lost 0 bases. CDR3 sequence: CASSATGVPSNYGYTF. The CDR3 DNA reads TGTGCCAGCAGTGCCACAGGGGTGCCGTCTAACTATGGCTACACCTTC.

This clone was seen a single time. The rearrangement uses TRBV29-1 and TRBJ2-1, with D tentatively TRBD2 (6 bases). The CDR3 is made up of 13 amino acids. Trimming shortened V by 6 bases and J by 1 base, and 10 bases separated the two germline ends. Germline V lookup: CDR1 SQVTM, CDR2 ANQGSEA. The CDR3 sequence is CSVDRGSYNEQFF. CDR3 coding DNA: TGCAGCGTCGACCGGGGGTCCTACAATGAGCAGTTCTTC.

V usage is TRBV10-3 and J usage is TRBJ2-5, with 12 bases matching TRBD1. The CDR3 covers 16 residues. V shed 3 bases, J shed 5 bases, and the junction held 7 bases outside the gene matches. Germline loops: CDR1 ENHRY, CDR2 SYGVKD. The CDR3 DNA is TGTGCCATCAGTGATGTAGGGACAGGGGGCTCGGAGACCCAGTACTTC. Translated: CAISDVGTGGSETQYF.

The chain couples TRBV10-2 to TRBJ1-6, with D uncertain. Germline V lookup: CDR1 WSHSY, CDR2 SAAADI. Trimming stripped 6 bases from V and 5 bases from J, with 17 bases between. CDR3 size: 16 residues. CDR3 nucleotides: TGCGCCAGCAGGGGCCGAGAAACAGCCGATAATTCACCCCTCCACTTT. Amino acids: CASRGRETADNSPLHF.

The J gene is TRBJ2-1, the V gene TRBV27, with 7 positions matching TRBD2. Germline CDR1 and CDR2: MNHEY and SMNVEV (reference sequence). V shed 5 bases and J 7 bases; nucleotides not matched to a gene: 8. The CDR3 spans 14 residues. The CDR3 nucleotides read TGTGCCAGCAGTATAGGCGGGGGTCTTAATGAGCAGTTCTTC. Protein: CASSIGGGLNEQFF.

This clone was counted a few times. The chain uses TRBV18 and TRBJ2-5, with 9 bases lining up with TRBD2. The germline V gene has CDR1 KGHSH and CDR2 LQKENI. The V gene end was trimmed by 5 bases and the J gene end by 5 bases; junction bases not matched to a gene: 15. The CDR3 is 17 amino acids. CDR3 sequence: CASSTNQGLAGAETQYF. CDR3 DNA sequence: TGTGCCAGCTCAACAAACCAGGGGTTAGCGGGGGCCGAGACCCAGTACTTC.

The chain joins TRBV2 to TRBJ1-6; D is unclear. The CDR3 extends over 14 amino acids. Germline assignment: CDR1 SNHLY and CDR2 FYNNEI. Trimming took off 6 bases at V and 1 base at J, with 7 bases between the two ends. CDR3 region: CASRGLSYNSPLHF. The CDR3, as DNA: TGTGCCAGCAGAGGACTGTCCTATAATTCACCCCTCCACTTT. The complete variable domain, with remaining parts taken from reference TRBV2 and TRBJ1-6, reads EPEVTQTPSHQVTQMGQEVILRCVPISNHLYFYWYRQILGQKVEFLVSFYNNEISEKSEIFDDQFSVERPDGSNFTLKIRSTKLEDSAMYFCASRGLSYNSPLHFGNGTRLTVT.

This rearrangement joins TRBV28 to TRBJ1-3; D is unclear. Germline V gene sequence: CDR1 MDHEN, CDR2 SYDVKM. The CDR3 is 14 residues long. Between the trimmed V and J ends, which lost 4 bases and 0 bases, there was a span of 7 bases. CDR3 coding DNA: TGTGCCAGCAGTTACAGAGTCTCTGGAAACACCATATATTTT. Amino acid sequence: CASSYRVSGNTIYF. Drawing the rest from reference TRBV28 and TRBJ1-3, the complete variable domain is DVKVTQSSRYLVKRTGEKVFLECVQDMDHENMFWYRQDPGLGLRLIYFSYDVKMKEKGDIPEGYSVSREKKERFSLILESASTNQTSMYLCASSYRVSGNTIYFGEGSWLTVV.

This rearrangement joins TRBV28 to TRBJ1-2, with 9 bases lining up with TRBD1. V lost 5 bases, J lost 8 bases, and 9 bases stayed unmatched. CDR1 and CDR2 from the germline V gene are MDHEN and SYDVKM. The CDR3 contains 14 residues. In DNA, the CDR3 is TGTGCCAGCAGTCCTCCGACAGGGGGTCGAGGCTACACCTTC. It translates to CASSPPTGGRGYTF.

The rearrangement uses TRBV10-3 and TRBJ1-1; weak D call: TRBD1 (5 bases). CDR1 and CDR2 from the germline V gene are ENHRY and SYGVKD. The V end lost 9 bases, the J end lost 5 bases, and 13 bases lay between the germline ends. The CDR3 has 12 amino acids. CDR3 loop: CAIRRAGTEAFF. Written as DNA, the CDR3 is TGTGCCATACGCAGGGCAGGGACTGAAGCTTTCTTT.

V and J are TRBV2 and TRBJ1-2; 12 bases are a match to TRBD1. The CDR3 has 15 amino acids. With 4 bases clipped from V and 7 bases from J, the junction kept 7 bases outside the gene matches. In germline, CDR1 is SNHLY, CDR2 FYNNEI. CDR3 in amino acids: CASSGRGQGAAGYTF. The DNA for the CDR3 is TGTGCCAGCAGTGGAAGGGGACAGGGGGCGGCTGGCTACACCTTC. The whole variable domain, filled in from reference TRBV2 and TRBJ1-2, reads EPEVTQTPSHQVTQMGQEVILRCVPISNHLYFYWYRQILGQKVEFLVSFYNNEISEKSEIFDDQFSVERPDGSNFTLKIRSTKLEDSAMYFCASSGRGQGAAGYTFGSGTRLTVV.

This clone was counted a single time. Mismatch with germline at one junction end may stem from a read error. The chain recombines TRBV9 with TRBJ1-1; perhaps TRBD1 as D (5 bases). The CDR3 spans 17 residues. CDR1 and CDR2 (germline): SGDLS, YYNGEE. In DNA form, the CDR3 reads TGTGCCAGCAGCGCCGGACACGAAGTGATCCTGAAGACTGAAGCTTTCTTT. This translates into CASSAGHEVILKTEAFF.